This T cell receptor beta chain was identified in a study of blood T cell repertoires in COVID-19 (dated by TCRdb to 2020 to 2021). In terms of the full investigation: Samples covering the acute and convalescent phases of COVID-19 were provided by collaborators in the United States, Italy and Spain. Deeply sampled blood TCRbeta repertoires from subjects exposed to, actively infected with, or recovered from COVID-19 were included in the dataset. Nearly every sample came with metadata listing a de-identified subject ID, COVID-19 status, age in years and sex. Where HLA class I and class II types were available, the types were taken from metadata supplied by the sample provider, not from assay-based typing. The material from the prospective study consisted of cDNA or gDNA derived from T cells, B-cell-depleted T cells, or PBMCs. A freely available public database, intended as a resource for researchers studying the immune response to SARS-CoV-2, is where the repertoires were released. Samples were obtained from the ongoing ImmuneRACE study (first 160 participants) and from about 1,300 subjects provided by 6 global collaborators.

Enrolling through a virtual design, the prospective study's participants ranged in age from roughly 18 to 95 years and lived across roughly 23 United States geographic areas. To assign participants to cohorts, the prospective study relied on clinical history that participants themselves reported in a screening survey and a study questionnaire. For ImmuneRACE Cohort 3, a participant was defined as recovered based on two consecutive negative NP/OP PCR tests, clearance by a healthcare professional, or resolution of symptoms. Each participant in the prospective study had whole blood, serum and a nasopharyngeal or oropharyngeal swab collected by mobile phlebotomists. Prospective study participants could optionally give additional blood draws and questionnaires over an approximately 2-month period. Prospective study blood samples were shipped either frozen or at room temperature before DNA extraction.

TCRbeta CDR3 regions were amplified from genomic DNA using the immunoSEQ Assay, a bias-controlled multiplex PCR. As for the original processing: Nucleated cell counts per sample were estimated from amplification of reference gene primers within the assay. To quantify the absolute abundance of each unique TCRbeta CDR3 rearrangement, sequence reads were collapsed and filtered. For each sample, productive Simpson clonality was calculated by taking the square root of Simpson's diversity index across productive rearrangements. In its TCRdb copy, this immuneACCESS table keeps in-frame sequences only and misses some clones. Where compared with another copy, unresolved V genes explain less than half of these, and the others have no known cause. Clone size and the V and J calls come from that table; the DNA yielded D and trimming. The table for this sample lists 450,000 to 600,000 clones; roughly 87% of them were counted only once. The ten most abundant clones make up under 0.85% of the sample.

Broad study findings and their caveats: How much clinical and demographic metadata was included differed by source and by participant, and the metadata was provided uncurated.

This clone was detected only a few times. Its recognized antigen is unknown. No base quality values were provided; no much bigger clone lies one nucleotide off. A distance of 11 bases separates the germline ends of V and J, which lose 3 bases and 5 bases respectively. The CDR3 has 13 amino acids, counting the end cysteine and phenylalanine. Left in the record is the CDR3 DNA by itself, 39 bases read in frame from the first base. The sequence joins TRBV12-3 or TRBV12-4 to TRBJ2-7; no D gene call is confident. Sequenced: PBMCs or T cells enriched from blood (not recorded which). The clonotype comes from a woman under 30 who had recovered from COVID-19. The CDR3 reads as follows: CASSFFGSDEQYF. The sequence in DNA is TGTGCCAGCAGTTTTTTCGGTTCGGACGAGCAGTACTTC.